The present T cell receptor beta chain was sequenced within a study of blood T cell repertoires in COVID-19. Whole-study context: COVID-19 samples from acute and convalescent phases originated in the United States, Italy and Spain. Nucleic acid was either cDNA or gDNA, and it came from T cells, B-cell-depleted T cells, or PBMCs.

This clone was picked up one time. As handled by the study authors: Amplification with reference gene primers provided the estimates of nucleated cell counts. Libraries were prepared by immunoSEQ multiplex PCR; TCRdb keeps only in-frame clonotypes and omits some of them. V and J calls plus clone size are reproduced from that table; the DNA served to infer D and trimming. Here the sample spans some 150,000 clones, just under 90% being singletons. Source material: peripheral blood. The clonotype originates from a woman between 45 and 60 years old with active or convalescent COVID-19.

The CDR3 protein is CASRRAGGRSDTQYF. In nucleotides, the CDR3 is TGTGCCAGTAGGAGGGCAGGGGGCCGTTCAGATACGCAGTATTTT. The chain couples TRBV19 to TRBJ2-3; TRBD1 matches 8 bases. After removal of 6 bases from V and 4 bases from J, the junction contained 9 bases not matched to a gene. This CDR3 spans 15 amino acids. The germline CDR1 and CDR2 sequences are LNHDA and SQIVND (reference sequence).